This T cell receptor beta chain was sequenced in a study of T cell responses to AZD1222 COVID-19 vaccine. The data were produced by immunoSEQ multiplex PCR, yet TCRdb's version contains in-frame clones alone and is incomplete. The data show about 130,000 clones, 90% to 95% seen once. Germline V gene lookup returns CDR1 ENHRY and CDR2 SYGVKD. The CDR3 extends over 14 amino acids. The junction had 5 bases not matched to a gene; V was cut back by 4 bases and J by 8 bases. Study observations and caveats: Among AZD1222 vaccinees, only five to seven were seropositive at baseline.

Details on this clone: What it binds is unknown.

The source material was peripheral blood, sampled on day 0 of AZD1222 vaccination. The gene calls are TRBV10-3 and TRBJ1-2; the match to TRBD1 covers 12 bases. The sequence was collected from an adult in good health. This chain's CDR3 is CAISAGTGGSGYTF. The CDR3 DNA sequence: TGTGCCATCAGTGCCGGGACAGGGGGCAGCGGCTACACCTTC.